In this sample, the clone carrying this T cell receptor (beta chain) turned up many times. The sample is drawn from a study of early T cells in non-severe SARS-CoV-2 infection. The ends were cut back, 5 bases at V and 7 bases at J, with 18 bases in the middle. This CDR3 is built from 16 residues. Germline loops: CDR1 SGHVS, CDR2 FNYEAQ. TCRdb itself ran the 5' RACE reads through MiXCR, one entry per CDR3 protein. The profile covers tens of thousands of distinct CDR3 sequences, with 4.5% to 7% appearing a single time and 4.4% taken by the ten largest. The TCR sequence derives from an adult who was a healthcare worker with PCR-confirmed SARS-CoV-2 infection or an uninfected control (not recorded which). The material sequenced was whole blood, taken at baseline. The chain joins TRBV7-6 to TRBJ1-6; weak D call: TRBD1 (6 bases). The CDR3 coding sequence is TGTGCCAGCAGCGCGCTGGGGGGCGAAGGCAATTCACCCCTCCACTTT. This codes for CASSALGGEGNSPLHF.